Listed here are 17 T cell receptor beta chains from one sample, sequenced in a study of T cells in localized non-small cell lung cancer (dated by TCRdb to the early 2020s). Libraries were built with the immunoSEQ multiplex PCR assay. TCRdb obtained this table from immuneACCESS and retained in-frame rearrangements with V and J assigned. These tables miss some clones; where compared with another copy, unresolved V genes account for less than half of the shortfall, and the remainder is unexplained. In this sample the table shows roughly 35,000 clones, about nine tenths of which occur a single time. 2.1% of the sample comes from the top ten. Sequencing was performed on peripheral blood, taken before any cancer treatment. Receptor source: a female donor over 55 with stage I lung adenocarcinoma.

The rearrangement links TRBV7-2 to TRBJ2-1; 13 positions match TRBD2. The CDR3 runs to 15 residues. Trimming cost V 5 bases and J 10 bases; bases outside gene matches: 8. The germline CDR1 and CDR2 sequences are SGHTA and FQGNSA. The CDR3 DNA follows: TGTGCCAGCAGCCTCGGGACTAGCGGGGTACGAGAGCAGTTCTTC. Translation gives CASSLGTSGVREQFF.

In nucleotides, the CDR3 is TGTGCCAGCAGTCCGGGACAGGCTGCAGGAAACACCATATATTTT. Translated, it gives CASSPGQAAGNTIYF. V is TRBV6-5 and J is TRBJ1-3, with 8 bases identical to TRBD1. The germline V gene has CDR1 MNHEY and CDR2 SVGAGI. The CDR3 sequence is 15 residues long. J was trimmed by 4 bases and V by 5 bases; bases with no gene match: 7.

The chain has TRBV28 and TRBJ1-2, with 7 bases fitting TRBD1. This CDR3 has 14 amino acids. V was pared by 6 bases and J by 0 bases, with 4 bases of the junction left unmatched. Looked up from germline, CDR1 is MDHEN and CDR2 is SYDVKM. The CDR3 region is CASREGTANYGYTF. The CDR3 DNA reads TGTGCCAGCAGGGAGGGGACAGCTAACTATGGCTACACCTTC.

The chain recombines TRBV2 with TRBJ2-1; 12 nucleotides align to TRBD1. Trimming took 2 bases from V and 8 from J; bases not matched to a gene: 4. The CDR3 consists of 15 residues. CDR1 is SNHLY, CDR2 FYNNEI, per germline. The CDR3 nucleotides are TGTGCCAGCAGTGAATGGGACAGGGGGCAAGATGAGCAGTTCTTC. Encoded protein: CASSEWDRGQDEQFF.

The chain links TRBV27 to TRBJ2-7; D is possibly TRBD1 or TRBD2 (5 bases each). Looked up from germline, CDR1 is MNHEY and CDR2 is SMNVEV (reference sequence). The V and J ends lost 6 bases and 0 bases respectively, with 18 bases between them. The CDR3 extends over 16 amino acids. The CDR3 is CASSPRGAGSSYEQYF. The CDR3 nucleotides are TGTGCCAGCAGCCCTCGTGGGGCAGGGAGCTCCTACGAGCAGTACTTC.

V usage is TRBV6-6 and J usage is TRBJ2-7; 10 bases line up with TRBD1. The trim removed 9 bases at V and 2 bases at J, leaving 7 bases unmatched. This CDR3 contains 14 residues. From germline, CDR1 is MNHNY and CDR2 SVGAGI (reference sequence). The CDR3 DNA is TGTGCCAGTAGACTCGGGACAGGGGCCTACGAGCAGTACTTC. Protein: CASRLGTGAYEQYF.

The V and J genes are TRBV18 and TRBJ1-4; 11 bases map to TRBD1. The CDR3 has 15 residues. Unmatched junction bases numbered 3, after V lost 2 bases and J lost 7 bases. Germline CDR1 is KGHSH and CDR2 is LQKENI. CDR3 sequence reads: CASSPSGTGGEKLFF. CDR3 in DNA: TGTGCCAGCTCACCATCCGGGACAGGGGGTGAAAAACTGTTTTTT.

The genes are TRBV2 and TRBJ1-2, with a weak D call TRBD1 (5 bases). V shed 5 bases and J shed 7 bases, with 20 bases lying between them. The CDR3 is 15 amino acids. Looked up from germline, CDR1 is SNHLY and CDR2 is FYNNEI. This CDR3 is CASSRDGPSLGGYTF. CDR3 DNA sequence: TGTGCCAGCAGTAGGGACGGCCCGAGTTTGGGTGGCTACACCTTC.

The CDR3 DNA is TGTGCCATCAGTGAGGGAAGGGAAGGAGCTTTCTTT. This sequence encodes CAISEGREGAFF. V gene TRBV10-3 combines with J gene TRBJ1-1, with D unclear. Trimming removed 2 bases at V and 10 bases at J, with 11 bases between. The CDR3 is made up of 12 amino acids. The germline gives CDR1 ENHRY, CDR2 SYGVKD.

The chain combines TRBV4-3 with TRBJ1-1; D gene unclear. The CDR3 extends over 14 amino acids. Trimming took 1 base from V and 3 from J, leaving 9 bases between them. CDR1 LGHNA and CDR2 YSLEER come from the germline V gene. CDR3: CASSQVGSDTEAFF. DNA of the CDR3: TGCGCCAGCAGCCAAGTCGGATCGGACACTGAAGCTTTCTTT.

J is TRBJ1-6 and V is TRBV5-1; 9 bases are a match to TRBD1. V gave up 0 bases and J gave up 7 bases; unmatched junction bases: 8. The CDR3 is 17 residues long. Germline V gene sequence: CDR1 SGHRS, CDR2 YFSETQ. The CDR3 reads CASSLAGTGRTNSPLHF. The CDR3 DNA reads TGCGCCAGCAGCTTGGCAGGGACAGGGAGAACGAATTCACCCCTCCACTTT. Full variable domain (outside the CDR3, taken from reference TRBV5-1 and TRBJ1-6): KAGVTQTPRYLIKTRGQQVTLSCSPISGHRSVSWYQQTPGQGLQFLFEYFSETQRNKGNFPGRFSGRQFSNSRSEMNVSTLELGDSALYLCASSLAGTGRTNSPLHFGNGTRLTVT.

The rearrangement joins TRBV15 to TRBJ2-3, with 8 nucleotides matching TRBD2. The CDR3 spans 16 residues. The V and J ends lost 0 bases and 2 bases, in that order; junction bases with no gene match: 4. Germline CDR1 is LNHNV and CDR2 is YYDKDF (reference sequence). The CDR3 spells CATSREAAGVTDTQYF. The CDR3 DNA sequence: TGTGCCACCAGCAGAGAGGCAGCGGGGGTCACAGATACGCAGTATTTT.

In its sample, this clone was seen a few times. The chain uses TRBV27 and TRBJ1-2, with 9 nucleotides matching TRBD1. V lost 6 bases to trimming and J lost 2 bases; unmatched junction nucleotides: 1. Germline V CDR1 and CDR2: MNHEY, SMNVEV (reference sequence). The CDR3 is 13 residues long. Here the CDR3 reads CASSGTGNYGYTF. The CDR3 bases are TGTGCCAGCAGCGGGACAGGGAACTATGGCTACACCTTC.

The chain carries TRBV9 and TRBJ1-2; perhaps TRBD1 as D (6 bases). Trimming removed 0 bases at V and 3 bases at J, with 9 bases between. Germline CDR1 is SGDLS and CDR2 is YYNGEE. This CDR3 has 14 amino acids. Written as DNA, the CDR3 is TGTGCCAGCAGCGTAGGCGAGGGGGACTATGGCTACACCTTC. Its translation: CASSVGEGDYGYTF.

The chain couples TRBV11-2 to TRBJ2-3, with D possibly being TRBD1 (6 bases). This CDR3 has 15 residues. Germline CDR1 is SGHAT and CDR2 is FQNNGV. The ends were cut back, 0 bases at V and 0 bases at J, with 7 bases in the middle. The CDR3 DNA follows: TGTGCCAGCAGCTTAGACCAGGGGAGCACAGATACGCAGTATTTT. The encoded protein is CASSLDQGSTDTQYF.

This chain connects TRBV30 to TRBJ1-6; D perhaps matches TRBD1 (5 bases). CDR1 is GTSNPN, CDR2 SVGIG, per germline (reference sequence). There are 16 residues in the CDR3. Trimming left V 1 base short and J 1 base short, with 11 bases between. This CDR3 is CAWSGRGRSYNSPLHF. CDR3 in DNA: TGTGCCTGGAGTGGCCGGGGCCGGTCCTATAATTCACCCCTCCACTTT. The whole variable domain, remainder taken from reference TRBV30 and TRBJ1-6, is SQTIHQWPATLVQPVGSPLSLECTVEGTSNPNLYWYRQAAGRGLQLLFYSVGIGQISSEVPQNLSASRPQDRQFILSSKKLLLSDSGFYLCAWSGRGRSYNSPLHFGNGTRLTVT.

The gene calls are TRBV5-1 and TRBJ1-1; D not resolved. The ends were cut back, 0 bases at V and 5 bases at J, with 8 bases in the middle. Per the germline V gene, CDR1 is SGHRS and CDR2 is YFSETQ. The CDR3 is 13 amino acids. CDR3 sequence reads: CASSLGSGTEAFF. The CDR3 DNA reads TGCGCCAGCAGCTTGGGATCAGGAACTGAAGCTTTCTTT.